This T cell receptor beta chain was sequenced during a study of blood T cell repertoires in COVID-19. Overall study context: Whether acute or convalescent, the COVID-19 samples came from the United States, Italy and Spain.

The cohort comprised adults aged about 18 to 90 years residing in under 30 US areas. Cohorts were assigned according to the clinical history that participants reported. This clone was observed a few times. In the source study's methods: Using reference gene primer amplification, nucleated cell counts were estimated. Method: immunoSEQ multiplex PCR; TCRdb's copy keeps in-frame clones and lacks some. The V and J calls and clone size were taken over from that table, and D and trimming were inferred from the DNA. The sample contains about 230,000 clones, about 85% of which appear only once. The sequencing input was PBMCs or T cells enriched from blood (not recorded which). This clonotype was sampled from a man in his thirties or forties who had recovered from COVID-19.

CDR3 sequence reads: CASSPPGQYYNEQFF. For the CDR3, the DNA is TGTGCCAGCTCACCTCCGGGACAGTACTACAATGAGCAGTTCTTC. This chain connects TRBV18 to TRBJ2-1; 7 bases match TRBD1. Germline V lookup: CDR1 KGHSH, CDR2 LQKENI. This CDR3 is built from 15 residues. Trimming at V came to 3 bases and at J to 3 bases, leaving 5 bases not matched to a gene.